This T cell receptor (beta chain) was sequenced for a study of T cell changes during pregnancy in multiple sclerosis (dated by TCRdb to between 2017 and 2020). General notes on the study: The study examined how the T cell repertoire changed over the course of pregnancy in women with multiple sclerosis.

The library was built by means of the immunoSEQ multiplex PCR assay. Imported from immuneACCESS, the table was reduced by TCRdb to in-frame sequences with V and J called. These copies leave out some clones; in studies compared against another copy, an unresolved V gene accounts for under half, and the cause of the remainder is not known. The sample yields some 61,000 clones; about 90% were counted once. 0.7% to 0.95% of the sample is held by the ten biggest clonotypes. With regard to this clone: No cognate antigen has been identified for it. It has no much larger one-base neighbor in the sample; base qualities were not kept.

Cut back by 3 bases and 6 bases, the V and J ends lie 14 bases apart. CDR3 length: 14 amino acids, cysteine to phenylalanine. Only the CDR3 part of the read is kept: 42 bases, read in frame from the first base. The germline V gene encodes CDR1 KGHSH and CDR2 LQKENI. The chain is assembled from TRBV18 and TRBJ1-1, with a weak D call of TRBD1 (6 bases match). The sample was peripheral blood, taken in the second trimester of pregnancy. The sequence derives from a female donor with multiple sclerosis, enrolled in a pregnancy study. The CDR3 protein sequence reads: CASSPARGRAEAFF. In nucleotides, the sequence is TGTGCCAGCTCACCGGCCAGGGGAAGGGCTGAAGCTTTCTTT. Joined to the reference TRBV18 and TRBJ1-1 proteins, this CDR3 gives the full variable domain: NAGVMQNPRHLVRRRGQEARLRCSPMKGHSHVYWYRQLPEEGLKFMVYLQKENIIDESGMPKERFSAEFPKEGPSILRIQQVVRGDSAAYFCASSPARGRAEAFFGQGTRLTVV.